The 26 T cell receptor beta chains below were found in one sample sequenced in a study of somatic mutations in cytotoxic T cells in rheumatoid arthritis. Repertoires were generated with immunoSEQ multiplex PCR, while TCRdb's copy carries only in-frame clones and drops some. The sample includes 15,000 to 20,000 clones, approximately 77% of them seen just once. Sequenced: CD8+ T cells sorted from blood. Source of these receptors: an adult with rheumatoid arthritis.

V gene TRBV5-1 combines with J gene TRBJ2-2, with no clear D. CDR3 length: 13 residues. Germline CDR1 SGHRS, CDR2 YFSETQ. Trimming removed 2 bases at V and 7 bases at J, with 9 bases between. CDR3 amino acids: CASSLWGNGELFF. The CDR3 nucleotides read TGCGCCAGCAGCTTATGGGGAAACGGGGAGCTGTTTTTT.

The chain employs TRBV5-6 and TRBJ1-1, with D perhaps matching TRBD1 (6 bases). The CDR3 covers 13 residues. The germline CDR1 and CDR2 sequences are SGHDT and YYEEEE. V dropped 4 bases and J dropped 5 bases, with 12 bases sitting between them. CDR3: CASSTTGLTEAFF. In DNA, the CDR3 is TGTGCCAGCAGCACAACAGGGTTGACTGAAGCTTTCTTT.

The chain couples TRBV6-5 to TRBJ2-7, with a weak D call TRBD1 (6 bases). V shed 2 bases and J shed 6 bases, with 14 bases lying between them. This CDR3 is 14 amino acids long. Germline assignment: CDR1 MNHEY and CDR2 SVGAGI. Here the CDR3 reads CASSYDRRPAEQYF. CDR3 in DNA: TGTGCCAGCAGTTACGACAGGAGGCCAGCCGAGCAGTACTTC.

The genes are TRBV7-9 and TRBJ2-3, with D perhaps TRBD2 (6 bases). Looked up from germline, CDR1 is SEHNR and CDR2 is FQNEAQ (reference sequence). The length of the CDR3 is 11 residues. Trimming removed 5 bases from V and 8 bases from J, with 8 bases in between. CDR3 nucleotide sequence: TGTGCCAGCAGCCTGGGGGGTACGCAGTATTTT. Translated: CASSLGGTQYF.

This clone has only a few counts. This chain links TRBV18 with TRBJ1-5; the D is unclear. CDR1 is KGHSH, CDR2 LQKENI, per germline. The germline V and J ends were trimmed by 5 bases and 1 base, with 12 bases remaining between them. This CDR3 is built from 15 residues. The CDR3 region has the DNA TGTGCCAGCTCAAGCGGACTAGAGAGCAATCAGCCCCAGCATTTT. Translation gives CASSSGLESNQPQHF.

V and J are TRBV6-6 and TRBJ2-3, with 8 bases aligning to TRBD2. Germline V CDR1 and CDR2: MNHNY, SVGAGI (reference sequence). The J segment lost 4 bases and the V segment lost 2 bases, leaving 5 bases of the junction unmatched. The length of the CDR3 is 15 residues. Here the CDR3 reads CASSYLGTRSDTQYF. The CDR3 DNA reads as TGTGCCAGCAGTTACCTTGGGACTAGGTCAGATACGCAGTATTTT.

This chain joins TRBV10-3 and TRBJ2-3, with TRBD2 matching 9 bases. V shed 6 bases, J shed 3 bases, and the junction held 4 bases outside the gene matches. Germline loops: CDR1 ENHRY, CDR2 SYGVKD. CDR3 length: 14 amino acids. CDR3 coding DNA: TGTGCCATCAGGGGCGGGGGGGCGACAGATACGCAGTATTTT. This codes for CAIRGGGATDTQYF.

The J gene is TRBJ2-5, the V gene TRBV10-2; 9 bases are a match to TRBD2. V lost 6 bases to trimming and J lost 4 bases; unmatched junction nucleotides: 9. The CDR3 totals 15 residues. Germline loops: CDR1 WSHSY, CDR2 SAAADI. CDR3: CASRALAGKGETQYF. CDR3 coding DNA: TGCGCCAGCAGGGCGCTAGCGGGGAAGGGAGAGACCCAGTACTTC.

This chain joins TRBV6-6 and TRBJ2-1; D perhaps matches TRBD2 (6 bases). The V gene's germline CDR1 is MNHNY and CDR2 SVGAGI (reference sequence). The CDR3 sequence is 14 residues long. With 2 bases removed from V and 5 bases from J, the gap between germline ends came to 10 bases. As DNA, the CDR3 is TGTGCCAGCAGTTACCCTTCGGGGGACAATGAGCAGTTCTTC. This gives the protein CASSYPSGDNEQFF.

The J gene is TRBJ1-1, the V gene TRBV30; weak D call: TRBD1 (5 bases). The CDR3 contains 13 residues. Trimming removed 2 bases at V and 5 bases at J, with 12 bases between. Per germline, CDR1 GTSNPN and CDR2 SVGIG (reference sequence). CDR3 in DNA: TGTGCCTGGAGTTCGCAGGGTGGGACTGAAGCTTTCTTT. Amino acids: CAWSSQGGTEAFF.

The J gene is TRBJ2-3, the V gene TRBV27; no definite D call. The CDR3 contains 12 residues. The V end was cut by 8 bases, the J end by 2 bases, with 8 bases between. Germline CDR1 reads MNHEY; CDR2 reads SMNVEV (reference sequence). CDR3 nucleotide sequence: TGTGCCAGCTCGAGACCCACAGATACGCAGTATTTT. Translated: CASSRPTDTQYF.

The chain carries TRBV28 and TRBJ2-5; D is uncertain. With 6 bases removed from V and 5 bases from J, the gap between germline ends came to 16 bases. Germline V gives CDR1 MDHEN, CDR2 SYDVKM. This CDR3 is built from 14 residues. CDR3 in DNA: TGTGCCAGCAGATACGATACTGGACGGGAGACCCAGTACTTC. This codes for CASRYDTGRETQYF.

The chain carries TRBV7-9 and TRBJ2-1, with D unresolved. The CDR3 has 16 residues. V was cut by 5 bases and J by 2 bases, with 16 bases left in between. The germline gives CDR1 SEHNR, CDR2 FQNEAQ (reference sequence). CDR3 bases: TGTGCCAGCAGCCCTCCGGGTGGGTCGGCCTACAATGAGCAGTTCTTC. It encodes CASSPPGGSAYNEQFF. Complete variable domain (other parts from reference TRBV7-9 and TRBJ2-1): DTGVSQNPRHKITKRGQNVTFRCDPISEHNRLYWYRQTLGQGPEFLTYFQNEAQLEKSRLLSDRFSAERPKGSFSTLEIQRTEQGDSAMYLCASSPPGGSAYNEQFFGPGTRLTVL.

The J gene is TRBJ2-1, the V gene TRBV7-9, with 14 bases aligning to TRBD2. The CDR3 spans 15 residues. CDR1 and CDR2 from the germline V gene are SEHNR and FQNEAQ (reference sequence). The J segment lost 6 bases and the V segment lost 6 bases, leaving 4 bases of the junction unmatched. CDR3 protein: CASRSTSGGGNEQFF. CDR3 DNA: TGTGCCAGCAGGTCGACTAGCGGGGGGGGCAATGAGCAGTTCTTC.

The rearrangement uses TRBV25-1 and TRBJ2-1; TRBD1 matches 11 bases. Germline trimming cut 7 bases from V and 7 bases from J; bases unmatched to any gene: 3. In germline, CDR1 is MGHDK, CDR2 SYGVNS. The CDR3 sequence is 13 residues long. The CDR3 DNA sequence: TGTGCCAGCATGCGGGACAGGGGGAATGAGCAGTTCTTC. It specifies CASMRDRGNEQFF.

This clone was seen more than once but under ten times. CDR3 sequence (DNA): TGTGCCATCAGTGAGAGGAACAGGGCTGGAAACACCATATATTTT. It specifies CAISERNRAGNTIYF. The gene calls are TRBV10-3 and TRBJ1-3; a possible D gene is TRBD1 (6 bases). The CDR3 spans 15 residues. V was clipped by 2 bases and J by 2 bases, with 10 bases between them. Germline CDR1 and CDR2: ENHRY and SYGVKD.

The chain recombines TRBV19 with TRBJ2-5; TRBD1 aligns across 8 bases. The germline CDR1 and CDR2 sequences are LNHDA and SQIVND (reference sequence). This CDR3 spans 15 amino acids. V trimming: 1 base; J trimming: 3 bases; junction bases outside the gene matches: 4. The CDR3 reads CASSIGPGGEETQYF. CDR3 in DNA: TGTGCCAGTAGTATAGGCCCAGGGGGCGAAGAGACCCAGTACTTC.

V usage is TRBV4-2 and J usage is TRBJ2-7, with 8 positions matching TRBD1. From germline, CDR1 is LGHNA and CDR2 YNFKEQ. The CDR3 totals 14 residues. The V segment lost 3 bases and the J segment 6 bases; nucleotides outside the gene matches: 7. CDR3 loop: CASSQETGTGEQYF. DNA of the CDR3: TGTGCCAGCAGCCAGGAGACAGGGACAGGCGAGCAGTACTTC.

The sample holds a few counts of this clone. V usage is TRBV27 and J usage is TRBJ1-1, with D perhaps TRBD1 (5 bases). The CDR3 has 13 residues. Germline values: CDR1 MNHEY, CDR2 SMNVEV (reference sequence). V lost 8 bases, J lost 1 base, and 11 bases lay in between. The CDR3 region is CASAQGPNTEAFF. CDR3 nucleotide sequence: TGTGCCAGCGCCCAGGGACCGAACACTGAAGCTTTCTTT.

The DNA for the CDR3 is TGCGCCAGCACCCAGGTGGGGGGTCCCGGGGAGCTGTTTTTT. Translating it yields CASTQVGGPGELFF. V and J are TRBV4-1 and TRBJ2-2; maybe TRBD2 (6 bases). The length of the CDR3 is 14 residues. CDR1 and CDR2 from the germline V gene are MGHRA and YSYEKL. V lost 7 bases and J lost 6, with 15 bases in between.

The count of this clone is one. The gene calls are TRBV27 and TRBJ1-2; TRBD1 matches at 7 bases. Germline V gene lookup returns CDR1 MNHEY and CDR2 SMNVEV (reference sequence). The V gene end was trimmed by 7 bases and the J gene end by 8 bases; junction bases not matched to a gene: 10. CDR3 size: 13 residues. The CDR3 here is CASTKEGARGYTF. The CDR3 region has the DNA TGTGCCAGCACTAAGGAGGGGGCGCGCGGCTACACCTTC.

By share, this clone counts as medium-sized. The chain employs TRBV27 and TRBJ2-2; maybe TRBD1 (8 bases). Trimming left V 5 bases short and J 4 bases short, with 17 bases between. The CDR3 contains 16 residues. Germline values: CDR1 MNHEY, CDR2 SMNVEV (reference sequence). CDR3 sequence reads: CASSATDREGTGELFF. For the CDR3, the DNA is TGTGCCAGCAGTGCCACGGACAGGGAGGGCACCGGGGAGCTGTTTTTT.

The chain uses TRBV5-4 and TRBJ2-7, with 7 bases matching TRBD2. V trimming: 0 bases; J trimming: 5 bases; junction bases outside the gene matches: 5. Germline V CDR1 and CDR2: SGHNT, YYREEE (reference sequence). This CDR3 region has 14 residues. CDR3 bases: TGTGCCAGCAGCTTGGCCCGGACTAGGGACGAGCAGTACTTC. Amino acid sequence: CASSLARTRDEQYF.

This clone was seen a handful of times. The rearrangement joins TRBV6-5 to TRBJ2-2; D not certain. The CDR3 spans 15 residues. V lost 5 bases and J 6 bases, leaving 16 bases between the germline ends. Germline lookup yields CDR1 MNHEY and CDR2 SVGAGI. CDR3 coding DNA: TGTGCCAGCAGTAAGGACGGTCCGATAGCCGGGGAGCTGTTTTTT. It translates to CASSKDGPIAGELFF.

V usage is TRBV27 and J usage is TRBJ1-4; D gene uncertain. The germline V gene encodes CDR1 MNHEY and CDR2 SMNVEV (reference sequence). V was shortened by 6 bases and J by 0 bases, with 8 bases between the two germline ends. CDR3 size: 14 residues. The DNA for the CDR3 is TGTGCCAGCAGGACTAGTGCAACTAATGAAAAACTGTTTTTT. It is translated as CASRTSATNEKLFF.

The rearrangement joins TRBV4-2 to TRBJ1-5; D is unresolved. From germline, CDR1 is LGHNA and CDR2 YNFKEQ. The CDR3 length is 14 residues. Trimming removed 0 bases from V and 3 bases from J, with 6 bases in between. The CDR3 sequence: CASSQDLDNQPQHF. The CDR3, as DNA: TGTGCCAGCAGCCAAGATCTTGACAATCAGCCCCAGCATTTT.